This T cell receptor (beta chain) was obtained from a study of molecular identifiers for immune sequencing clone quantification. This clonotype has a handful of counts. Antigen specificity is unknown. Libraries of naive CD8 T cells were made from about 21,000 to 970,000 sorted cells. They used 10%, 30% or 50% RNA. Naive CD8 T cells were sorted, and the gate applied was CD8+CD4-CCR7+CD45RA+. Study-wide results and limits: Among effectors, clones above 20 RNA copies held over 99% of molecules; among naive cells, under 1%. Shared barcodes on identical TCR molecules could underestimate the sizes of highly expanded clones.

TCRdb re-derived calls from the PCR reads in MiXCR, one entry per CDR3 protein. Here the sample spans approximately 54,000 distinct CDR3 sequences, less than 25% being singletons. This clonotype originated in a human donor in good health. Some libraries in this study had Jurkat cell RNA spiked in. Sequences were obtained from naive CD8+ T cells from blood, with Jurkat cell RNA spiked in. Subset of the sample: FACS-sorted CD8+CD4-CCR7+CD45RA+ naive T cells.

The CDR3 sequence is CASSLEIGGYEQYF. The CDR3 DNA sequence: TGCGCCAGCAGCTTGGAGATAGGGGGCTACGAGCAGTACTTC. V gene TRBV5-1 combines with J gene TRBJ2-7; D may be TRBD1 (6 bases). Trimming stripped 0 bases from V and 3 bases from J, with 10 bases between. This CDR3 contains 14 residues. CDR1 is SGHRS and CDR2 is YFSETQ in the germline V gene. Looking up the rest from reference TRBV5-1 and TRBJ2-7 gives the full variable domain: KAGVTQTPRYLIKTRGQQVTLSCSPISGHRSVSWYQQTPGQGLQFLFEYFSETQRNKGNFPGRFSGRQFSNSRSEMNVSTLELGDSALYLCASSLEIGGYEQYFGPGTRLTVT.